In its sample, the clone carrying this TCR beta chain was seen a few times. Its target is unknown. This sample stems from a study of CD8 T cells in ankylosing spondylitis. Germline CDR1 reads DFQATT; CDR2 reads SNEGSKA (reference sequence). V was pared by 0 bases and J by 6 bases, with 9 bases between. CDR3 length: 14 residues. 5'-RACE, quantitative and with molecular barcodes, yielded the TCR beta libraries. TCRdb used MiXCR to reprocess the 5' RACE reads, holding one entry per CDR3 protein. The repertoire holds a few hundred thousand distinct CDR3 sequences, with roughly 22% as singletons. Study findings and constraints: The disease-linked clones had a CD8+ phenotype and low blood frequencies. In ankylosing spondylitis blood, a motif of roughly eight highly homologous TCR beta variants appeared characteristic. Disease-linked clones reportedly concentrated significantly in matched ankylosing spondylitis synovial fluid.

The receptor was isolated from a male donor with ankylosing spondylitis or in good health (not recorded which). This chain uses TRBV20-1 with TRBJ1-6; D remains unclear. The sequenced sample consisted of blood, either unsorted or a sorted T cell fraction (not recorded which). CDR3 loop: CSARDLEVNSPLHF. For the CDR3, the DNA is TGCAGTGCTAGAGATCTAGAGGTTAATTCACCCCTCCACTTT.